These 5 T cell receptor beta chains were sequenced from one sample in a study of blood T cell repertoires in COVID-19. Profiling relied on immunoSEQ multiplex PCR, and the TCRdb table lists in-frame clones only, not all of them. The sample consists of roughly 420,000 clones, roughly 90% of them appearing once. Material: PBMCs or T cells enriched from blood (not recorded which). The source is a woman aged 25 to 39 with acute COVID-19.

V gene TRBV10-3 combines with J gene TRBJ2-5; 10 nucleotides line up with TRBD1. The CDR3 contains 15 residues. V was pared by 2 bases and J by 4 bases, with 4 bases of the junction left unmatched. Germline-derived CDR1 and CDR2 are ENHRY and SYGVKD. The chain's CDR3 is CAISEGTGALETQYF. DNA of the CDR3: TGTGCCATCAGTGAGGGGACAGGGGCTCTAGAGACCCAGTACTTC.

V is TRBV18 and J is TRBJ1-1, with a possible D match to TRBD1 (6 bases). Per germline, CDR1 KGHSH and CDR2 LQKENI. The CDR3 length is 13 residues. Trimming took off 4 bases at V and 8 bases at J, with 14 bases between the two ends. In DNA form, the CDR3 reads TGTGCCAGCTCACAGGGGACAAGCAACGAAGCTTTCTTT. Translating gives CASSQGTSNEAFF.

This chain joins TRBV7-9 and TRBJ1-4, with D possibly matching TRBD1 (6 bases). This CDR3 spans 17 amino acids. Trimming cost V 1 base and J 4 bases, with 16 bases left between them. Looked up from germline, CDR1 is SEHNR and CDR2 is FQNEAQ (reference sequence). CDR3 protein: CASSLVDRAIYNEKLFF. For the CDR3, the DNA is TGTGCCAGCAGCTTAGTGGACAGAGCAATTTATAATGAAAAACTGTTTTTT.

V and J are TRBV5-1 and TRBJ1-2; 7 bases agree with TRBD1. J lost 5 bases, V lost 2 bases, and 9 bases had no gene match. This CDR3 contains 15 residues. Germline CDR1 reads SGHRS; CDR2 reads YFSETQ. The CDR3 DNA reads as TGCGCCAGCAGCTTAACACCCGACAGGGAGTATGGCTACACCTTC. This encodes CASSLTPDREYGYTF.

The chain is built from TRBV24-1 and TRBJ2-3; TRBD2 agrees at 11 bases. The V and J ends lost 4 bases and 4 bases, in that order; junction bases with no gene match: 6. Per germline, CDR1 KGHDR and CDR2 SFDVKD. CDR3 length equals 16 residues. The CDR3 DNA is TGTGCCACCAGTGACCCCACTAGCGGGGGTTCAGATACGCAGTATTTT. It translates to CATSDPTSGGSDTQYF.